Presented here are 32 T cell receptor beta chains from one specimen sequenced in a study of immune characterization of retroperitoneal liposarcoma. Each CDR3 protein gets one entry after TCRdb re-called the PCR reads with MiXCR. Among fewer than 25,000 distinct CDR3 sequences, around 38% were seen once, and the ten largest hold 6% to 7.5%. The specimen sequenced was blood. The receptors shown here come from a male donor with retroperitoneal liposarcoma.

With respect to this clonotype: Sequence at one end of the junction differs from germline and may be a read error. The chain joins TRBV7-6 to TRBJ2-1, with 7 bases aligning to TRBD2. Germline-derived CDR1 and CDR2 are SGHVS and FNYEAQ. The CDR3 runs to 14 residues. This chain's CDR3 is CASSLECGSREQVF. CDR3 bases: TGTGCCAGCAGCTTAGAGTGCGGGAGCCGGGAGCAGGTCTTC. Based on the CDR3 plus reference TRBV7-6 and TRBJ2-1, the full variable domain is GAGVSQSPRYKVTKRGQDVALRCDPISGHVSLYWYRQALGQGPEFLTYFNYEAQQDKSGLPNDRFSAERPEGSISTLTIQRTEQRDSAMYRCASSLECGSREQVFGPGTRLTVL.

Points on this clonotype: Mismatch with germline at one junction end may stem from a read error. The chain joins TRBV7-2 to TRBJ2-3; D uncertain. CDR1 SGHTA and CDR2 FQGNSA come from the germline V gene. CDR3 size: 11 residues. The CDR3 here is CAGSLRETQYF. Written as DNA, the CDR3 is TGTGCCGGCAGCTTAAGAGAGACCCAGTATTTT.

This clonotype was found a few times. The V and J genes are TRBV7-6 and TRBJ1-5, with D maybe TRBD1 (6 bases). The germline V gene has CDR1 SGHVS and CDR2 FNYEAQ. The CDR3 totals 16 residues. Trimming took off 1 base at V and 1 base at J, with 11 bases between the two ends. CDR3 in DNA: TGTGCCAGCAGCTTAGATACAGGGTTCAGCAATCAGCCCCAGCATTTT. Its translation: CASSLDTGFSNQPQHF.

CDR3 in DNA: TGTGCCAGCAGTTTCTGGGACTTCGGCGACAATGAGCAGTTCTTC. Translated: CASSFWDFGDNEQFF. The chain employs TRBV12-3 or TRBV12-4 and TRBJ2-1, with D possibly TRBD2 on 6 matching bases. CDR3 length: 15 residues. V lost 3 bases and J 5 bases, leaving 14 bases between the germline ends.

This clonotype was detected only a few times. The chain is built from TRBV7-2 and TRBJ2-5; no firm D call. CDR1 is SGHTA, CDR2 FQGNSA, per germline. V lost 0 bases to trimming and J lost 4 bases, with 3 bases between them. This CDR3 comprises 12 residues. CDR3 coding DNA: TGTGCCAGCAGCTTAGCCCCAGAGACCCAGTACTTC. It is translated as CASSLAPETQYF.

V gene TRBV7-2 combines with J gene TRBJ2-1; the match to TRBD2 covers 7 bases. The CDR3 is made up of 17 amino acids. Germline V gene lookup returns CDR1 SGHTA and CDR2 FQGNSA. Trimming removed 3 bases from V and 2 bases from J; junction bases left unmatched: 10. The CDR3 loop reads CASSLNTAGIPYNEQFF. The CDR3 DNA reads TGTGCCAGCAGCTTGAACACAGCGGGAATTCCCTACAATGAGCAGTTCTTC.

This chain uses TRBV23-1 with TRBJ2-5; D may be TRBD1 or TRBD2 (5 bases each). TRBV23-1 is designated an ORF whose function remains uncertain. The CDR3 length is 16 residues. The V and J ends lost 2 bases and 2 bases respectively, with 15 bases between them. This chain's CDR3 is CASSQGEGRLQETQYF. CDR3 bases: TGCGCCAGCAGTCAAGGAGAGGGGCGGCTACAAGAGACCCAGTACTTC.

This clonotype showed up just a few times. The chain has TRBV6-4 and TRBJ2-1; 13 bases line up with TRBD2. Trimming cost V 4 bases and J 5 bases; bases outside gene matches: 2. Germline V gene data show CDR1 as MRHNA and CDR2 as SNTAGT. The CDR3 totals 15 residues. CDR3 DNA: TGTGCCAGCAGTGCCGGGACTAGCGGGAACAATGAGCAGTTCTTC. Encoded protein: CASSAGTSGNNEQFF.

The rearrangement links TRBV12-3 or TRBV12-4 to TRBJ2-3; D may be TRBD2 (5 bases). V gave up 3 bases and J gave up 1 base, with 11 bases separating them. The CDR3 extends over 15 amino acids. The CDR3 sequence: CASSFREGGTDTQYF. The DNA for the CDR3 is TGTGCCAGCAGTTTCCGGGAAGGTGGCACAGATACGCAGTATTTT.

The gene calls are TRBV6-2 or TRBV6-3 and TRBJ1-5; D is undetermined. The V end lost 5 bases, the J end lost 0 bases, and 11 bases lay between the germline ends. The germline V gene has CDR1 MNHEY and CDR2 SVGEGT. This CDR3 region has 15 residues. The CDR3, as DNA: TGTGCCAGCAGTCAAAGAGCGGGTAGCAATCAGCCCCAGCATTTT. Its protein is CASSQRAGSNQPQHF.

The rearrangement uses TRBV6-1 and TRBJ2-1; TRBD1 matches 9 bases. The germline CDR1 and CDR2 sequences are MNHNS and SASEGT. The CDR3 sequence is 14 residues long. J gave up 10 bases and V 4 bases, and 8 bases lay outside the gene matches. The CDR3 is CASSVRDRVYEQFF. CDR3 nucleotide sequence: TGTGCCAGCAGTGTAAGGGACAGGGTCTACGAGCAGTTCTTC.

This chain links TRBV11-3 with TRBJ1-1, with 7 bases fitting TRBD1. There are 14 residues in the CDR3. The V gene's germline CDR1 is SGHNT and CDR2 YENEEA. With 7 bases clipped from V and 4 bases from J, the junction kept 9 bases outside the gene matches. The CDR3 bases are TGTGCCAGCACTACACGACAGGGCATCACTGAAGCTTTCTTT. It is translated as CASTTRQGITEAFF.

In the case of this clonotype: Relative to the germline gene, one junction end is altered; a read error may explain this. The gene calls are TRBV5-3 and TRBJ2-7; weak D call: TRBD2 (5 bases). TRBV5-3 is an open reading frame, and its role is uncertain. The CDR3 has 15 amino acids. The CDR3: CASSLGASPSYEQYF. The CDR3 bases are TGTGCCAGCAGCTTGGGTGCTAGCCCCAGCTACGAGCAGTACTTC.

About this clonotype: Its ends do not fully match the called genes, so a read error is possible. The chain employs TRBV5-3 and TRBJ2-4; TRBD1 matches at 9 bases. TRBV5-3 qualifies as an ORF whose function is uncertain. The CDR3 is 14 amino acids. This CDR3 reads CASSLSDRGNEQYF. CDR3 DNA: TGTGCCAGCAGCTTGTCGGACAGGGGAAATGAGCAGTACTTC.

As concerns this clonotype: A junction boundary mismatches the germline segment, possibly from a read error. The V call is TRBV6-1, the J call TRBJ2-3; TRBD1 is a possible D gene (5 bases). TRBJ2-1 explains the end of the DNA better; the J call may be wrong. Germline V gene data show CDR1 as MNHNS and CDR2 as SASEGT. The CDR3 spans 13 residues. The CDR3 region is CASIEGHLNEQFF. For the CDR3, the DNA is TGTGCCAGCATTGAAGGACATTTAAATGAGCAGTTCTTC.

The chain recombines TRBV27 with TRBJ2-1; D tentatively reads TRBD1 or TRBD2 (6 bases each). Trimming pared 5 bases from V and 10 bases from J, leaving 18 bases between. Germline lookup yields CDR1 MNHEY and CDR2 SMNVEV (reference sequence). The CDR3 is 14 amino acids. DNA of the CDR3: TGTGCCAGCAGTGTACGGGGGAAGGGGGACGAGCAGTTCTTC. Amino acid sequence: CASSVRGKGDEQFF.

The J gene is TRBJ1-6, the V gene TRBV12-3 or TRBV12-4; D might be TRBD1 (6 bases). V lost 5 bases and J lost 7, with 15 bases in between. This CDR3 has 15 residues. The CDR3 DNA follows: TGTGCCAGCAGTACACAGGGAGCGCGAAATTCACCCCTCCACTTT. Its protein product is CASSTQGARNSPLHF.

The V call is TRBV6-1, the J call TRBJ2-2; 9 bases line up with TRBD1. The CDR3 is 14 residues long. V trimming: 6 bases; J trimming: 7 bases; junction bases outside the gene matches: 6. Looked up from germline, CDR1 is MNHNS and CDR2 is SASEGT. This CDR3 reads CASRLQGAGGELFF. The CDR3 DNA is TGTGCCAGCAGACTACAGGGGGCGGGCGGGGAGCTGTTTTTT.

This clonotype was counted ten times or more. V is TRBV11-3 and J is TRBJ2-5; 9 bases line up with TRBD2. V gave up 1 base and J gave up 2 bases; unmatched junction bases: 2. The CDR3 contains 15 residues. The germline CDR1 and CDR2 sequences are SGHNT and YENEEA. CDR3 in amino acids: CASSLGLAEQETQYF. The CDR3 DNA reads TGTGCCAGCAGCTTAGGACTAGCGGAACAAGAGACCCAGTACTTC.

This clonotype showed up many times. The V call is TRBV27, the J call TRBJ2-1; D is ambiguous. The DNA end favors TRBJ2-7, so the J call may be wrong. Germline loops: CDR1 MNHEY, CDR2 SMNVEV (reference sequence). The CDR3 is made up of 14 amino acids. Here the CDR3 DNA reads TGTGCCAGCAGTCTGACCTCTAACTCCTACGAGCAGTACTTC. This gives the protein CASSLTSNSYEQYF.

The rearrangement links TRBV6-1 to TRBJ1-2; TRBD1 matches at 9 bases. J lost 3 bases, V lost 7 bases, and 9 bases had no gene match. The CDR3 totals 15 residues. The V gene's germline CDR1 is MNHNS and CDR2 SASEGT. Here the CDR3 DNA reads TGTGCCAGCACAATTCAGACAGGGGGATACTATGGCTACACCTTC. Translated, it gives CASTIQTGGYYGYTF.

This clonotype has more than one count but fewer than ten. Since a much larger clone is just one base distant, this may be a read error. The chain employs TRBV12-3 or TRBV12-4 and TRBJ2-1; 7 bases fit TRBD1. The V and J ends lost 5 bases and 10 bases, in that order; junction bases with no gene match: 11. This CDR3 spans 14 amino acids. CDR3 sequence (DNA): TGTGCCAGCAGTCCGACAGGGAGAATCTACGAGCAGTTCTTC. The encoded protein is CASSPTGRIYEQFF.

A few counts support this clonotype. The genes are TRBV6-8 and TRBJ1-6; TRBD1 aligns across 7 bases. The junction had 2 bases not matched to a gene; V was cut back by 4 bases and J by 5 bases. Germline loops: CDR1 MNHGY, CDR2 SAAAGT. There are 14 residues in the CDR3. CDR3 residues: CASSSGQHNSPLHF. The DNA for the CDR3 is TGTGCCAGCAGTTCGGGACAGCATAATTCACCCCTCCACTTT.

This clonotype was counted a single time. The chain joins TRBV10-2 to TRBJ2-1, with D possibly TRBD1 on 5 matching bases. Looked up from germline, CDR1 is WSHSY and CDR2 is SAAADI. The CDR3 is made up of 13 amino acids. V was pared by 7 bases and J by 6 bases, with 13 bases between. CDR3 residues: CASTGQRSNEQFF. The CDR3 DNA sequence: TGCGCCAGCACAGGACAAAGATCCAATGAGCAGTTCTTC.

The chain links TRBV7-2 to TRBJ2-1; D is unresolved. Trimming cost V 6 bases and J 0 bases, with 12 bases left between them. The CDR3 spans 15 residues. Germline CDR1 SGHTA, CDR2 FQGNSA. The CDR3 coding sequence is TGTGCCAGCAGGGGATCCTCTACCTCCTACAATGAGCAGTTCTTC. The encoded protein is CASRGSSTSYNEQFF.

By share, this clonotype ranks as medium-sized (0.01 to 0.1%). This chain connects TRBV7-9 to TRBJ2-1; no definite D call. The CDR3 length is 13 residues. V dropped 3 bases and J dropped 13 bases, with 16 bases sitting between them. CDR1 is SEHNR and CDR2 is FQNEAQ in the germline V gene (reference sequence). CDR3 DNA sequence: TGTGCCAGCAGCTTCGTGCAGCAAGAGACCCAGTTCTTC. This gives the protein CASSFVQQETQFF. The full variable domain, completed using reference TRBV7-9 and TRBJ2-1, is DTGVSQNPRHKITKRGQNVTFRCDPISEHNRLYWYRQTLGQGPEFLTYFQNEAQLEKSRLLSDRFSAERPKGSFSTLEIQRTEQGDSAMYLCASSFVQQETQFFGPGTRLTVL.

V gene TRBV7-2 combines with J gene TRBJ2-1; 13 bases align to TRBD2. The germline gives CDR1 SGHTA, CDR2 FQGNSA. The trim removed 5 bases at V and 7 bases at J, leaving 5 bases unmatched. This CDR3 has 15 residues. The DNA of the CDR3 is TGTGCCAGCAGCCTCGGGACTAGCGGGATTAATGAGCAGTTCTTC. Its protein is CASSLGTSGINEQFF.

V gene TRBV12-5 combines with J gene TRBJ1-1; 9 nucleotides line up with TRBD1. The ends lost 7 bases at V and 3 bases at J; junction bases unmatched: 6. This CDR3 region has 14 residues. Looked up from germline, CDR1 is LGHNT and CDR2 is FRNRAP. DNA for the CDR3: TGTGCTAGTGCCATACAGGGGGCCGACACTGAAGCTTTCTTT. The encoded protein is CASAIQGADTEAFF.

The chain has TRBV7-2 and TRBJ2-1; possible D gene TRBD2, 6 bases. The closer fit of TRBJ2-7 to the DNA end suggests the J call may be wrong. The CDR3 contains 17 residues. From germline, CDR1 is SGHTA and CDR2 FQGNSA. CDR3 region: CASSENRDSHSYNEQYF. The CDR3, as DNA: TGTGCCAGCAGCGAAAACCGGGACTCTCACTCCTACAATGAGCAGTACTTC.

This clonotype was detected only a few times. The chain links TRBV6-1 to TRBJ1-1, with TRBD1 matching 7 bases. J was trimmed by 0 bases and V by 6 bases; bases with no gene match: 7. CDR1 MNHNS and CDR2 SASEGT come from the germline V gene. This CDR3 spans 15 amino acids. This chain's CDR3 is CASSLRGPVNTEAFF. Here the CDR3 DNA reads TGTGCCAGCAGCCTAAGGGGGCCTGTGAACACTGAAGCTTTCTTT.

V gene TRBV12-3 or TRBV12-4 combines with J gene TRBJ1-2; TRBD1 is a possible D gene (6 bases). V gave up 5 bases and J gave up 2 bases, with 18 bases separating them. The CDR3 is 16 residues long. This CDR3 reads CASSPSGGRSNYGYTF. The CDR3 nucleotides read TGTGCCAGCAGTCCCTCTGGGGGCAGGTCGAACTATGGCTACACCTTC.

Remarks on this clonotype: A much larger clone lies one base from this, so it may be a read error. This chain connects TRBV7-7 to TRBJ2-1, with 7 positions matching TRBD1. CDR1 SSHAT and CDR2 FNYEAQ come from the germline V gene (reference sequence). The CDR3 runs to 16 residues. The CDR3 spells CASSSLTGEIGNEQFF. The DNA for the CDR3 is TGTGCTAGCAGCTCGCTTACAGGGGAGATAGGCAATGAGCAGTTCTTC. The full variable domain, rest sourced from reference TRBV7-7 and TRBJ2-1, is GAGVSQSPRYKVTKRGQDVTLRCDPISSHATLYWYQQALGQGPEFLTYFNYEAQPDKSGLPSDRFSAERPEGSISTLTIQRTEQRDSAMYRCASSSLTGEIGNEQFFGPGTRLTVL.